The T cell receptor beta chain under discussion was sequenced for a study of molecular identifiers for immune sequencing clone quantification. Study-wide points: Sizes of clones that are highly expanded could be underestimated (if identical TCR molecules share a barcode).

CDR3 length: 16 residues. The V end was cut by 0 bases, the J end by 0 bases, with 12 bases between. Germline CDR1 and CDR2: SGDLS and YYNGEE. This clonotype was seen only a few times. Its target is not known. Previously described methods with listed TCR primers produced the bulk TCR libraries. One entry per CDR3 protein results from TCRdb running MiXCR on the PCR reads. Here the sample spans 550,000 to 750,000 distinct CDR3 sequences, less than 20% being singletons. The rearrangement joins TRBV9 to TRBJ1-2; maybe TRBD1 (5 bases). This receptor was identified in a human donor in good health. Some libraries in this study had Jurkat cell RNA spiked in. The sequenced sample was naive CD8+ T cells from blood, with Jurkat cell RNA spiked in. Regarding subset: FACS-sorted CD8+CD4-CCR7+CD45RA+ naive T cells. CDR3 DNA: TGTGCCAGCAGCGTAGTAGTCCTCAGGGCTAACTATGGCTACACCTTC. Translation gives CASSVVVLRANYGYTF.